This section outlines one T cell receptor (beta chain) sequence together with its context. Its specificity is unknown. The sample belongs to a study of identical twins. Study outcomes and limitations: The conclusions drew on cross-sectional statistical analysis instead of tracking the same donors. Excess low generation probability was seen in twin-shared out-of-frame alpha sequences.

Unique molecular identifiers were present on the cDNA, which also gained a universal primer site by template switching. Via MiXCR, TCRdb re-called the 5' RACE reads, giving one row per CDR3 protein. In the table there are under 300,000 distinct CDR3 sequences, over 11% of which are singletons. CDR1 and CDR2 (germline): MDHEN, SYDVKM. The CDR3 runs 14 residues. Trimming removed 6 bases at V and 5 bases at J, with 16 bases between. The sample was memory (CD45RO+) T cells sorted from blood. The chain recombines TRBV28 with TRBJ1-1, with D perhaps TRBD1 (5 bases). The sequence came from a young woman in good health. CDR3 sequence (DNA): TGTGCCAGCAGCCAGGGACCACTGGGGACTGAAGCTTTCTTT. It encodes CASSQGPLGTEAFF.